The table lists the clone carrying this TCR beta chain with a few counts. Antigen: not known. This entry comes from a study of beta chain features in type 1 diabetes. General study findings and limits: Researchers caution that PCR might favor shorter templates, equally among patients and controls. TCRB CDR3s were moderately but significantly shorter in Type 1 diabetes patients in all four CD4+ subsets.

TCRB transcripts that were expressed got sequenced, as all of the isolated RNA had been reverse transcribed. Generated by immunoSEQ multiplex PCR, the TCRdb table keeps only in-frame clones and is missing some. This sample has 250,000 to 300,000 clones, with 14% found just once. The CDR3 loop spans 15 amino acids. Germline lookup yields CDR1 MNHEY and CDR2 SVGAGI. Trimming took 3 bases from V and 2 from J; bases not matched to a gene: 6. Averaging around 120 mL, one heparinised blood draw was given by each donor. The TCR sequence derives from a man under 40 with type 1 diabetes. What was sequenced was naive CD4+ T cells from blood. The chain has TRBV6-5 and TRBJ2-7; 8 bases fit TRBD1. CDR3 amino acids: CASSYSGTGPYEQYF. Here the CDR3 DNA reads TGTGCCAGCAGTTATTCCGGGACAGGCCCCTACGAGCAGTACTTC.